This T cell receptor (beta chain) was captured in a study of CD8+CD57+ T cells in acquired aplastic anemia. The study's findings and limits: About 28 sequences, all CD8+ CDR3, were shared between patients and controls.

Trimming removed 1 base at V and 3 bases at J, with 13 bases between. The CDR3 length is 15 residues. From germline, CDR1 is MNHNS and CDR2 SASEGT. CD8+CD57+ cell expansion, shown by flow cytometry, had occurred in the patients selected for sequencing. Template material for TCR beta VDJ and CDR3 profiling consisted of genomic DNA. A single record per CDR3 protein comes from TCRdb applying MiXCR to the reads. Here the sample spans some 180,000 distinct CDR3 sequences, more than 60% being singletons. To note about this clonotype: Its antigen remains unknown.

This receptor was obtained from a human donor with aplastic anemia. Specimen: sorted CD4+, CD8+, or CD8+CD57+ T cells (not recorded which) from PBMCs. The chain employs TRBV6-1 and TRBJ2-7; D possibly matches TRBD1 or TRBD2 (6 bases each). The CDR3 nucleotides are TGTGCCAGCAGTGAAGAATCGGGGGCGATCTACGAGCAGTACTTC. It yields the protein CASSEESGAIYEQYF.